The next 28 T cell receptor beta chains were all read from a single sample in a study of CD8 T cells in Susac syndrome. Random hexamers were used to reverse transcribe an amount of about 0.5 to 1 ug RNA. In TCRdb, the immunoSEQ multiplex PCR reads were re-called with MiXCR into one record per CDR3 protein. The table lists about 150,000 distinct CDR3 sequences, approximately 94% of them singletons, with over 0.2% in the top ten. The material sequenced was CD8+ T cells from PBMCs. Receptor source: a human donor with multiple sclerosis.

The V gene is TRBV9, the J gene TRBJ2-1; weak D call: TRBD2 (6 bases). Trimming cost V 2 bases and J 6 bases, with 9 bases left between them. Germline V gene data show CDR1 as SGDLS and CDR2 as YYNGEE. This CDR3 comprises 13 residues. The CDR3 bases are TGTGCCAGCAGCGTTGGGGGGAGCAATGAGCAGTTCTTC. Translating gives CASSVGGSNEQFF.

This clonotype was seen once. V is TRBV4-1 and J is TRBJ2-2, with D unresolved. The germline V gene has CDR1 MGHRA and CDR2 YSYEKL. The CDR3 runs 13 residues. With 4 bases removed from V and 6 bases from J, the gap between germline ends came to 9 bases. CDR3 residues: CASSPRKAGELFF. The CDR3 nucleotides are TGCGCCAGCAGCCCCAGAAAGGCCGGGGAGCTGTTTTTT.

This chain uses TRBV5-4 with TRBJ2-7; 8 bases match TRBD1. Germline assignment: CDR1 SGHNT and CDR2 YYREEE (reference sequence). V lost 0 bases to trimming and J lost 6 bases; unmatched junction nucleotides: 5. This CDR3 is built from 14 residues. The CDR3 here is CASSLAADRGEQYF. The DNA for the CDR3 is TGTGCCAGCAGCTTGGCGGCAGACAGGGGCGAGCAGTACTTC.

The gene calls are TRBV20-1 and TRBJ2-7; 10 bases map to TRBD2. The J segment lost 4 bases and the V segment lost 5 bases, leaving 8 bases of the junction unmatched. The V gene's germline CDR1 is DFQATT and CDR2 SNEGSKA (reference sequence). CDR3 size: 14 residues. CDR3 residues: CSASPGLAIYEQYF. Here the CDR3 DNA reads TGCAGTGCTTCACCGGGACTAGCGATATACGAGCAGTACTTC.

The chain recombines TRBV9 with TRBJ2-5, with TRBD1 matching over 7 bases. This CDR3 is 16 amino acids long. CDR1 is SGDLS and CDR2 is YYNGEE in the germline V gene. V shed 0 bases and J 5 bases; nucleotides not matched to a gene: 10. CDR3 amino acids: CASSVAETGFRETQYF. In nucleotides, the CDR3 is TGTGCCAGCAGCGTAGCCGAGACAGGGTTTCGGGAGACCCAGTACTTC.

This clonotype was detected only once. The rearrangement joins TRBV9 to TRBJ2-7, with D tentatively TRBD2 (5 bases). Germline-derived CDR1 and CDR2 are SGDLS and YYNGEE. The CDR3 has 16 amino acids. The V gene lost 4 bases and the J gene lost 3 bases, with 20 bases spanning the gap. The CDR3 nucleotides are TGTGCCAGCAGCCCGTCGCGGACCGGAGGAATCTACGAGCAGTACTTC. This translates into CASSPSRTGGIYEQYF.

This rearrangement joins TRBV4-1 to TRBJ1-1; D gene uncertain. V lost 5 bases to trimming and J lost 0 bases, with 7 bases between them. Germline CDR1 reads MGHRA; CDR2 reads YSYEKL. The CDR3 runs to 13 residues. CDR3 amino acids: CASSFRLNTEAFF. The CDR3 DNA reads TGCGCCAGCAGCTTTCGTCTGAACACTGAAGCTTTCTTT.

V is TRBV29-1 and J is TRBJ2-1, with 10 bases identical to TRBD1. Germline V gene data show CDR1 as SQVTM and CDR2 as ANQGSEA. The CDR3 consists of 15 residues. V lost 5 bases to trimming and J lost 9 bases; unmatched junction nucleotides: 13. The CDR3 nucleotides read TGCAGCGTTACGACTCCGGACAGGGGGTTAGGTGAGCAGTTCTTC. Protein product: CSVTTPDRGLGEQFF.

This clonotype was found once. V usage is TRBV25-1 and J usage is TRBJ2-7; D remains unclear. V lost 6 bases to trimming and J lost 12 bases, with 9 bases between them. CDR1 and CDR2 (germline): MGHDK, SYGVNS. This CDR3 region has 9 residues. The CDR3 loop reads CASRRDGYF. For the CDR3, the DNA is TGTGCCAGCAGACGAGACGGGTACTTC.

The DNA for the CDR3 is TGTGCCAGCAGCTCCATCGGGACAGGGCCATCCGAGCAGTACTTC. Encoded protein: CASSSIGTGPSEQYF. The genes are TRBV5-6 and TRBJ2-7; TRBD1 aligns across 9 bases. Germline CDR1 SGHDT, CDR2 YYEEEE. This CDR3 region has 15 residues. The J segment lost 6 bases and the V segment lost 3 bases, leaving 10 bases of the junction unmatched.

The V gene is TRBV19, the J gene TRBJ1-2; D may be TRBD1 (5 bases). V shed 1 base and J shed 2 bases, with 8 bases lying between them. This CDR3 region has 14 residues. Germline V gene sequence: CDR1 LNHDA, CDR2 SQIVND (reference sequence). CDR3 coding DNA: TGTGCCAGTAGTATAGTTGGGACCAACTATGGCTACACCTTC. Residues: CASSIVGTNYGYTF.

J is TRBJ2-7 and V is TRBV13; D remains ambiguous. The CDR3 contains 13 residues. Germline V gene lookup returns CDR1 PRHDT and CDR2 FYEKMQ (reference sequence). Trimming shortened V by 0 bases and J by 0 bases, and 3 bases separated the two germline ends. The CDR3 DNA sequence: TGTGCCAGCAGCTTAGGGAACTCCTACGAGCAGTACTTC. Protein: CASSLGNSYEQYF. Looking up the rest from reference TRBV13 and TRBJ2-7 gives the full variable domain: AAGVIQSPRHLIKEKRETATLKCYPIPRHDTVYWYQQGPGQDPQFLISFYEKMQSDKGSIPDRFSAQQFSDYHSELNMSSLELGDSALYFCASSLGNSYEQYFGPGTRLTVT.

The J gene is TRBJ1-2, the V gene TRBV7-3; 8 bases are a match to TRBD1. CDR3 length: 16 residues. The V gene's germline CDR1 is SGHTA and CDR2 FQGTGA. The V segment lost 3 bases and the J segment 4 bases; nucleotides outside the gene matches: 10. In nucleotides, the CDR3 is TGTGCCAGCAGCTTTGGACCGGACAGGGCTGGCTATGGCTACACCTTC. Protein product: CASSFGPDRAGYGYTF.

The chain carries TRBV9 and TRBJ1-2, with D maybe TRBD1 (6 bases). Germline CDR1 reads SGDLS; CDR2 reads YYNGEE. The CDR3 consists of 16 residues. V was clipped by 0 bases and J by 4 bases, with 16 bases between them. CDR3 region: CASSVAPGHSRYGYTF. Here the CDR3 DNA reads TGTGCCAGCAGCGTAGCTCCGGGACATTCCCGCTATGGCTACACCTTC.

The chain couples TRBV27 to TRBJ1-5; TRBD1 might be the D (6 bases). Germline V gene lookup returns CDR1 MNHEY and CDR2 SMNVEV (reference sequence). V was cut by 6 bases and J by 0 bases, with 9 bases left in between. The CDR3 is 14 residues long. The CDR3 nucleotides read TGTGCCAGCAGCCACAGGGATAGCAATCAGCCCCAGCATTTT. As protein: CASSHRDSNQPQHF.

This chain uses TRBV30 with TRBJ2-2; no definite D call. Trimming took 7 bases from V and 6 from J, leaving 12 bases between them. Per the germline V gene, CDR1 is GTSNPN and CDR2 is SVGIG (reference sequence). The CDR3 covers 12 residues. Here the CDR3 reads CAYTVVSGELFF. As DNA, the CDR3 is TGTGCCTACACCGTGGTCTCCGGGGAGCTGTTTTTT.

V and J are TRBV29-1 and TRBJ1-2; D is uncertain. Deletions cut 4 bases from V and 1 base from J, with 22 bases between. CDR1 SQVTM and CDR2 ANQGSEA come from the germline V gene. The CDR3 totals 17 residues. CDR3 sequence: CSVAPLQIQIHNYGYTF. In DNA form, the CDR3 reads TGCAGCGTTGCCCCCCTCCAAATCCAAATTCATAACTATGGCTACACCTTC.

The CDR3 loop is CASPREGQGNEQFF. The CDR3 DNA follows: TGTGCCAGCCCCCGGGAGGGCCAGGGCAATGAGCAGTTCTTC. The chain links TRBV2 to TRBJ2-1; 8 bases agree with TRBD2. CDR1 and CDR2 from the germline V gene are SNHLY and FYNNEI. This CDR3 is built from 14 residues. With 8 bases clipped from V and 6 bases from J, the junction kept 9 bases outside the gene matches.

This chain links TRBV7-6 with TRBJ2-5; the D call may be TRBD1 or TRBD2 (6 bases each). V shed 9 bases and J shed 4 bases, with 15 bases lying between them. Germline CDR1 SGHVS, CDR2 FNYEAQ. CDR3 length: 13 amino acids. This chain's CDR3 is CASTGGLLETQYF. CDR3 DNA sequence: TGTGCCAGTACCGGGGGCTTATTAGAGACCCAGTACTTC.

J is TRBJ1-2 and V is TRBV7-9, with D maybe TRBD1 (5 bases). Germline CDR1 is SEHNR and CDR2 is FQNEAQ (reference sequence). This CDR3 spans 14 amino acids. V shed 0 bases and J shed 8 bases, with 13 bases lying between them. The CDR3 spells CASSLAGGGEGYTF. The CDR3 coding sequence is TGTGCCAGCAGCTTAGCTGGCGGGGGGGAAGGCTACACCTTC.

This chain connects TRBV18 to TRBJ2-3; D gene uncertain. Between the trimmed V and J ends, which lost 2 bases and 2 bases, there was a span of 5 bases. The CDR3 runs to 13 residues. In germline, CDR1 is KGHSH, CDR2 LQKENI. DNA of the CDR3: TGTGCCAGCTCACCAAGTCCCACAGATACGCAGTATTTT. Amino acids: CASSPSPTDTQYF.

The DNA for the CDR3 is TGTGCCTGGAGTGATCCCGGGGGAGGGCCGACTCTGCCCCAGCATTTT. This sequence encodes CAWSDPGGGPTLPQHF. J is TRBJ1-5 and V is TRBV30; maybe TRBD1 (5 bases). With 1 base removed from V and 9 bases from J, the gap between germline ends came to 22 bases. The germline V gene encodes CDR1 GTSNPN and CDR2 SVGIG (reference sequence). The CDR3 is made up of 16 amino acids.

The chain has TRBV20-1 and TRBJ1-1; D perhaps matches TRBD1 (5 bases). CDR1 DFQATT and CDR2 SNEGSKA come from the germline V gene (reference sequence). This CDR3 has 13 residues. Trimming pared 5 bases from V and 7 bases from J, leaving 17 bases between. The CDR3 here is CSAELRGSSEAFF. CDR3 sequence (DNA): TGCAGTGCTGAACTTAGGGGAAGCAGTGAAGCTTTCTTT.

The chain joins TRBV12-3 or TRBV12-4 to TRBJ2-1; 8 bases are shared with TRBD1. The CDR3 runs to 15 residues. J was trimmed by 6 bases and V by 6 bases; bases with no gene match: 10. The CDR3 protein is CASSPDRGSFNEQFF. CDR3 bases: TGTGCCAGCAGCCCCGACAGGGGTTCGTTCAATGAGCAGTTCTTC.

This chain links TRBV27 with TRBJ1-2, with D possibly matching TRBD1 (6 bases). V was cut by 2 bases and J by 4 bases, with 8 bases left in between. Germline lookup yields CDR1 MNHEY and CDR2 SMNVEV (reference sequence). There are 13 residues in the CDR3. In DNA form, the CDR3 reads TGTGCCAGCAGTTTACTACAGGGCTATGGCTACACCTTC. Translated, it gives CASSLLQGYGYTF.

V is TRBV4-1 and J is TRBJ2-3; D possibly corresponds to TRBD2 (7 bases). The CDR3 length is 16 residues. CDR1 MGHRA and CDR2 YSYEKL come from the germline V gene. V lost 0 bases and J 6 bases, leaving 16 bases between the germline ends. The CDR3 DNA sequence: TGCGCCAGCAGCCAAGAGCGGGCGGGGGCGACGGATACGCAGTATTTT. Residues: CASSQERAGATDTQYF.

V and J are TRBV24-1 and TRBJ2-2; tentatively, D is TRBD2 (8 bases). The CDR3 has 15 amino acids. Trimming removed 9 bases at V and 3 bases at J, with 16 bases between. Germline V gene sequence: CDR1 KGHDR, CDR2 SFDVKD. CDR3 nucleotide sequence: TGTGCCACCCGGGGGGGAACAGGGGACACCGGGGAGCTGTTTTTT. Translating it yields CATRGGTGDTGELFF.

The rearrangement joins TRBV27 to TRBJ2-7; D not certain. Per germline, CDR1 MNHEY and CDR2 SMNVEV (reference sequence). With 1 base removed from V and 5 bases from J, the gap between germline ends came to 6 bases. The CDR3 has 12 amino acids. CDR3 protein: CASSLFGDEQYF. CDR3 bases: TGTGCCAGCAGTTTATTTGGGGACGAGCAGTACTTC.